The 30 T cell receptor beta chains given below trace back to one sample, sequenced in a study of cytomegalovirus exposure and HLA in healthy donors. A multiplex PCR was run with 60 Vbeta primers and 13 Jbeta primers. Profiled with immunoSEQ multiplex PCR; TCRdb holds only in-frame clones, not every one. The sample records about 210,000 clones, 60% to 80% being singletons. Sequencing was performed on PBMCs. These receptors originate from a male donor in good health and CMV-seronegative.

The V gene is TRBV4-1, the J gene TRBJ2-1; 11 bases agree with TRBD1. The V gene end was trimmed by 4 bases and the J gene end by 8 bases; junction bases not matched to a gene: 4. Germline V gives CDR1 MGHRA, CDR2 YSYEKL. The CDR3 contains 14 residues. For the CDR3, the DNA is TGCGCCAGCAGCCTCGGGACAGGGGGTGATGAGCAGTTCTTC. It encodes CASSLGTGGDEQFF.

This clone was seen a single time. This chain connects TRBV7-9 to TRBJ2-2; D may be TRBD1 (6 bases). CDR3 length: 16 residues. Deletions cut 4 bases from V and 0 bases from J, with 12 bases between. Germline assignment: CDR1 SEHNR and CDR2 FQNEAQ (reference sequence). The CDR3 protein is CASSSQGPPNTGELFF. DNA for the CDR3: TGTGCCAGCAGCTCCCAGGGGCCGCCGAACACCGGGGAGCTGTTTTTT.

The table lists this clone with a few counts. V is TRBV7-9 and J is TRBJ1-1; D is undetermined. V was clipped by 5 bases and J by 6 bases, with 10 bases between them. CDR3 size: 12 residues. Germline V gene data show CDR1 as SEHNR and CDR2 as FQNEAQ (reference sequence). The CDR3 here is CASSPSGSEAFF. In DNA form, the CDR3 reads TGTGCCAGCAGCCCGAGCGGGTCTGAAGCTTTCTTT.

The CDR3: CAWIRLAGAEQYF. As DNA, the CDR3 is TGTGCCTGGATTCGCCTAGCGGGAGCCGAGCAGTACTTC. This rearrangement joins TRBV30 to TRBJ2-7; 10 bases agree with TRBD2. Germline assignment: CDR1 GTSNPN and CDR2 SVGIG (reference sequence). V dropped 4 bases and J dropped 6; count of bases not matched to a gene: 6. The CDR3 loop spans 13 amino acids.

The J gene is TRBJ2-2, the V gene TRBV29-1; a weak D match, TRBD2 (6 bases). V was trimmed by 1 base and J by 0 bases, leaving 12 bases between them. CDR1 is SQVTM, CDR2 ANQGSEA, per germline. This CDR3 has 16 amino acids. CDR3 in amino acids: CSVEAQWGANTGELFF. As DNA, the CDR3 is TGCAGCGTTGAAGCCCAGTGGGGGGCGAACACCGGGGAGCTGTTTTTT.

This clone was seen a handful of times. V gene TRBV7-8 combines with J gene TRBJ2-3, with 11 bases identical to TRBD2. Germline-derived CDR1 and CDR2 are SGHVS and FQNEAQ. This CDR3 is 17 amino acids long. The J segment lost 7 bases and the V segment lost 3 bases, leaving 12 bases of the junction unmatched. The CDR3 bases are TGTGCCAGCAGCTTTTACGGGACTAGCGGCCGAATATATACGCAGTATTTT. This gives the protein CASSFYGTSGRIYTQYF.

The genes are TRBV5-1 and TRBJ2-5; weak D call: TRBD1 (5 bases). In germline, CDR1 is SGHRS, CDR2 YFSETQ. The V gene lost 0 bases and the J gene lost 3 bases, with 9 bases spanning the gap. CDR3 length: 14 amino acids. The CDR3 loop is CASSLAATEETQYF. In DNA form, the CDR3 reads TGCGCCAGCAGCTTGGCAGCGACAGAAGAGACCCAGTACTTC.

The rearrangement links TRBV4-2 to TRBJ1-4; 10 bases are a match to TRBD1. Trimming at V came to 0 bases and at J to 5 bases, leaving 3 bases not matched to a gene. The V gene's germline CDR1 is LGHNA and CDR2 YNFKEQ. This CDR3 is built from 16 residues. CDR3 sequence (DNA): TGTGCCAGCAGCCAAGAGCCGGGACAGGGGAATGAAAAACTGTTTTTT. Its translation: CASSQEPGQGNEKLFF.

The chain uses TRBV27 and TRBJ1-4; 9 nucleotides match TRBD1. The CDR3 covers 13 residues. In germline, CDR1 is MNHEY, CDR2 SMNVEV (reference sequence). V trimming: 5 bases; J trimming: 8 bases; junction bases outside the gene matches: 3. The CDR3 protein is CASSEDRGEKLFF. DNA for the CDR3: TGTGCCAGCAGTGAGGACAGGGGAGAAAAACTGTTTTTT.

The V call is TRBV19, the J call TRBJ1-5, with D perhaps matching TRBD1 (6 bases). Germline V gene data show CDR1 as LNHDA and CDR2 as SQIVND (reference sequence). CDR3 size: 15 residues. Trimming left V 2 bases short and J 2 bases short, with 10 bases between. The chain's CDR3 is CASSIRGSGNQPQHF. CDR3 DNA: TGTGCCAGTAGTATAAGGGGGAGTGGCAATCAGCCCCAGCATTTT.

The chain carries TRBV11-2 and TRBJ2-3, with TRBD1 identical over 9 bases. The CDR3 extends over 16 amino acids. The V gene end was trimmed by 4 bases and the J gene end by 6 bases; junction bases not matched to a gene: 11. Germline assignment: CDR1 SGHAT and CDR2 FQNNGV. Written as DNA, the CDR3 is TGTGCCAGCAGCTGGGAGTGGACAGGGGTATTGGATACGCAGTATTTT. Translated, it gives CASSWEWTGVLDTQYF.

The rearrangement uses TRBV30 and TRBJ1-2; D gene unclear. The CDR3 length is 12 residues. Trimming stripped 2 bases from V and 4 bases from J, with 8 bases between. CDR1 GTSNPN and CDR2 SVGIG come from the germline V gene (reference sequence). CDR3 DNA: TGTGCCTGGAGTCGGCGGCGCTATGGCTACACCTTC. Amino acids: CAWSRRRYGYTF.

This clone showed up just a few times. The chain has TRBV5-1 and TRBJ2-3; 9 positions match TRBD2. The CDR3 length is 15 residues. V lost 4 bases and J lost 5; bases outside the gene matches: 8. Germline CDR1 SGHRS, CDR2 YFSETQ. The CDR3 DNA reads TGCGCCAGCAGCCAAGCGGGGGGCCAAGGAGATACGCAGTATTTT. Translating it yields CASSQAGGQGDTQYF.

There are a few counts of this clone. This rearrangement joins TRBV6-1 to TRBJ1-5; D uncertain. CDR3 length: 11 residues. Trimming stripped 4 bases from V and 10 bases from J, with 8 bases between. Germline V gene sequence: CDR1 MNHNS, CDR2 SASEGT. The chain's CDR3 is CASSGPLPQHF. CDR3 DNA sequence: TGTGCCAGCAGTGGTCCCCTCCCCCAGCATTTT.

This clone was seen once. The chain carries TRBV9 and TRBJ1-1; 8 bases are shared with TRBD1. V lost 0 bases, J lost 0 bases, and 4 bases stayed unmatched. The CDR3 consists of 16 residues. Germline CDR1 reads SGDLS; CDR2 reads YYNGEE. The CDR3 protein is CASSVDTGGVNTEAFF. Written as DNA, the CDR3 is TGTGCCAGCAGCGTAGACACAGGGGGGGTGAACACTGAAGCTTTCTTT.

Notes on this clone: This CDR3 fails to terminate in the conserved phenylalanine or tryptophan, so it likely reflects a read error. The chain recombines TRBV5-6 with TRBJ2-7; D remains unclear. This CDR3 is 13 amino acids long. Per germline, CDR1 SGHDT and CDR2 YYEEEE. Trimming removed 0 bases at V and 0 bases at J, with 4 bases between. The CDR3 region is CASSLGASYEQYS. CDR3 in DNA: TGTGCCAGCAGCTTGGGGGCCTCCTACGAGCAGTACTCC.

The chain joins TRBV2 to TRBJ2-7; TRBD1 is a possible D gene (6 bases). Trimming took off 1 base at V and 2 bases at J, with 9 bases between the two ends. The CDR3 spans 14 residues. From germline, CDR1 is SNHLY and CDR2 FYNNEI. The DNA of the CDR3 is TGTGCCAGCAGTGAAGTAGGGGGACCCTACGAGCAGTACTTC. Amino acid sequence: CASSEVGGPYEQYF. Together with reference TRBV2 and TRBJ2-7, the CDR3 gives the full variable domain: EPEVTQTPSHQVTQMGQEVILRCVPISNHLYFYWYRQILGQKVEFLVSFYNNEISEKSEIFDDQFSVERPDGSNFTLKIRSTKLEDSAMYFCASSEVGGPYEQYFGPGTRLTVT.

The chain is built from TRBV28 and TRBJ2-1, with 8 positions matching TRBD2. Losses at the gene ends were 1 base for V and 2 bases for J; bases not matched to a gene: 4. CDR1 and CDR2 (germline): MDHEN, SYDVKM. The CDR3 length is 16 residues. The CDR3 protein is CASSLFSGNPYNEQFF. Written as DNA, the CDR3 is TGTGCCAGCAGTTTATTTAGCGGGAACCCCTACAATGAGCAGTTCTTC.

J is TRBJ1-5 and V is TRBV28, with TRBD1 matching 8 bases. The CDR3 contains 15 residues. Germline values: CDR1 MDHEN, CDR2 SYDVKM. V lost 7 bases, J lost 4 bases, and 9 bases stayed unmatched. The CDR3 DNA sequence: TGTGCCAGCACTGGGGGGACAGGCCTAAATCAGCCCCAGCATTTT. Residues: CASTGGTGLNQPQHF.

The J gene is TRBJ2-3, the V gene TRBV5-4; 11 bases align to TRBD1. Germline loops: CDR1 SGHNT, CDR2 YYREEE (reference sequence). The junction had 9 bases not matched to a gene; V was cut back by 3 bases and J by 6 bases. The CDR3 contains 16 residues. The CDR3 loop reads CASSSPGQGVVDTQYF. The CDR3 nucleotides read TGTGCCAGCAGCTCGCCGGGACAGGGGGTAGTGGATACGCAGTATTTT. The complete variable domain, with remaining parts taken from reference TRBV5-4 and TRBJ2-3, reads ETGVTQSPTHLIKTRGQQVTLRCSSQSGHNTVSWYQQALGQGPQFIFQYYREEENGRGNFPPRFSGLQFPNYSSELNVNALELDDSALYLCASSSPGQGVVDTQYFGPGTRLTVL.

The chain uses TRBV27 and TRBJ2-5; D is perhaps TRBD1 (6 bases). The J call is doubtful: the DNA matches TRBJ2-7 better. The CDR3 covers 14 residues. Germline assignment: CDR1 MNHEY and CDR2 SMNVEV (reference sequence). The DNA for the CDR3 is TGTGCCAGCAGACCAGACAGGTACTCCTACGAGCAGTACTTC. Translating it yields CASRPDRYSYEQYF.

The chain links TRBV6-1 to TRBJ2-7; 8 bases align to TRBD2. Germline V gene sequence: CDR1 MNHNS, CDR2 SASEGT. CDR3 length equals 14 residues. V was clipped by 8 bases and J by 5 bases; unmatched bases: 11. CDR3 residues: CASPVVAGSDEQYF. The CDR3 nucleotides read TGTGCCAGCCCGGTAGTAGCGGGGAGTGACGAGCAGTACTTC.

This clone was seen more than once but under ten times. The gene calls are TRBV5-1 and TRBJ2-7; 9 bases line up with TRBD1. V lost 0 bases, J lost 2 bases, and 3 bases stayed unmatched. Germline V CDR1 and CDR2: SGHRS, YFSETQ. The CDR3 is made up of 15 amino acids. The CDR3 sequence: CASSLATGGPYEQYF. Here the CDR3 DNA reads TGCGCCAGCAGCTTGGCGACAGGGGGGCCCTACGAGCAGTACTTC. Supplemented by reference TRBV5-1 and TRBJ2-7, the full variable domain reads KAGVTQTPRYLIKTRGQQVTLSCSPISGHRSVSWYQQTPGQGLQFLFEYFSETQRNKGNFPGRFSGRQFSNSRSEMNVSTLELGDSALYLCASSLATGGPYEQYFGPGTRLTVT.

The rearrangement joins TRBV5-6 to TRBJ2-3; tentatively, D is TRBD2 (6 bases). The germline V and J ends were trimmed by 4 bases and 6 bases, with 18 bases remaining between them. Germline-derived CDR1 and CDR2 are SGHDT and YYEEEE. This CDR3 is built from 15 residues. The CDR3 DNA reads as TGTGCCAGCAGCCCCCGGGTAGGGAGCGGGGATACGCAGTATTTT. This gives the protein CASSPRVGSGDTQYF.

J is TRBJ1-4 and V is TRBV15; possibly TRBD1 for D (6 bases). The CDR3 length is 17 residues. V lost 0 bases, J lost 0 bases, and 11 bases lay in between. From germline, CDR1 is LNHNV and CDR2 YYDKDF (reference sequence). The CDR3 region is CATSREEGTTTNEKLFF. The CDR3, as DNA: TGTGCCACCAGCAGAGAAGAGGGGACAACAACTAATGAAAAACTGTTTTTT.

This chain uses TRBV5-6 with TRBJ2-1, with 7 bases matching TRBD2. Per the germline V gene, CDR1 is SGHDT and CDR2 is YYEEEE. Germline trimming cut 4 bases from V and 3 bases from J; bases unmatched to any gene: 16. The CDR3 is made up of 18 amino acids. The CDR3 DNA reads TGTGCCAGCAGCCCCCTGGCGGGTGGGGCTAGCGGCTACAATGAGCAGTTCTTC. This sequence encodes CASSPLAGGASGYNEQFF.

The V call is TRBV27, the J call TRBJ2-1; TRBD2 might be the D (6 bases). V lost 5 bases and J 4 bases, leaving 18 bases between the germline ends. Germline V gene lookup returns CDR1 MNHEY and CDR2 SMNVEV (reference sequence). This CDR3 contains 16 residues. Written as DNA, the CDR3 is TGTGCCAGCAGTCCACTTGGAGCGGGCACTTACAATGAGCAGTTCTTC. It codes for CASSPLGAGTYNEQFF.

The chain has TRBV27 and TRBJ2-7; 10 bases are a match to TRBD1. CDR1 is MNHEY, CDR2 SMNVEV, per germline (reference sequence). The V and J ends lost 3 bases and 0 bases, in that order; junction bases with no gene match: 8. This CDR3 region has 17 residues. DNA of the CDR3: TGTGCCAGCAGTTTGTCCCCCGGGACAGGGGTCTCCTACGAGCAGTACTTC. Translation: CASSLSPGTGVSYEQYF.

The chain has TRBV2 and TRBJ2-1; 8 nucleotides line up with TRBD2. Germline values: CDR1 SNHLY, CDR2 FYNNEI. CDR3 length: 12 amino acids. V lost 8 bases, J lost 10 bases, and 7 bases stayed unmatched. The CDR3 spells CASLREDREQFF. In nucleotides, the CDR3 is TGTGCCAGCCTGCGGGAGGACCGGGAGCAGTTCTTC.

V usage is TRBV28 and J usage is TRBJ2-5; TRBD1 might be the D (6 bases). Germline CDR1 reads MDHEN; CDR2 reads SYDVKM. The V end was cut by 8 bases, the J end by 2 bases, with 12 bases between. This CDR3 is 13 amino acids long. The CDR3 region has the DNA TGTGCCAGCCTCCGACAGGAACAAGAGACCCAGTACTTC. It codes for CASLRQEQETQYF.